This T cell receptor (beta chain) was identified in a study of cytomegalovirus exposure and HLA in healthy donors. General observations from the study: Clonal expansion, a later analysis showed, was greater in HLA-associated TCR beta chains than in equally common others. As a later analysis showed, a missense DCLRE1C variant was linked to trimming of TCR beta V- and J-genes. HLA alleles were associated with fewer than 20,000 TCR beta sequences in a later analysis at 0.05 false discovery rate. Among the sequence variants, a highly shared cluster was likely an artifact of sequencing.

PCR employed 60 Vbeta and 13 Jbeta primers. The assay was immunoSEQ multiplex PCR, and TCRdb's table has in-frame clones only and misses some. The sample comprises 150,000 to 200,000 clones, 60% to 80% of which are singletons, and about 4.7% rests with the top ten. A remark on this clone: Its target is not known.

Unmatched junction bases numbered 11, after V lost 6 bases and J lost 4 bases. Germline assignment: CDR1 SGDLS and CDR2 YYNGEE. The CDR3 sequence is 15 residues long. This chain uses TRBV9 with TRBJ1-2; 8 bases match TRBD1. The TCR was taken from a man aged 18 to 35 in good health and CMV-seropositive. Sequences were obtained from PBMCs. This CDR3 is CASTQGAGNVYGYTF. CDR3 coding DNA: TGTGCCAGCACGCAGGGGGCAGGGAACGTCTATGGCTACACCTTC.